This TCR beta chain was captured by sequencing in a study of T cell responses to AZD1222 COVID-19 vaccine. This clone was detected once. Its specificity is unknown. Whole-study findings and limits: Clonal diversity was possibly underestimated, and white British individuals and females predominated among donors. Increased Spike-specific TCR breadth and depth were observed after two AZD1222 doses. Just a handful of AZD1222 recipients tested seropositive at baseline.

TCRdb's copy holds only in-frame clones and misses some; the assay was immunoSEQ multiplex PCR. The table lists about 140,000 clones, 92% of them singletons, with less than 2.5% in the top ten. The CDR3 length is 19 residues. Per germline, CDR1 MGHRA and CDR2 YSYEKL. The V gene end was trimmed by 0 bases and the J gene end by 0 bases; junction bases not matched to a gene: 8. The chain links TRBV4-1 to TRBJ1-6; 7 bases fit TRBD1. The material was peripheral blood, obtained on day 0 of AZD1222 vaccination. This sequence originates from an adult in good health. The CDR3 here is CASSQDSAGGFSYNSPLHF. The CDR3 nucleotides read TGCGCCAGCAGCCAAGATTCGGCAGGGGGATTCTCCTATAATTCACCCCTCCACTTT.